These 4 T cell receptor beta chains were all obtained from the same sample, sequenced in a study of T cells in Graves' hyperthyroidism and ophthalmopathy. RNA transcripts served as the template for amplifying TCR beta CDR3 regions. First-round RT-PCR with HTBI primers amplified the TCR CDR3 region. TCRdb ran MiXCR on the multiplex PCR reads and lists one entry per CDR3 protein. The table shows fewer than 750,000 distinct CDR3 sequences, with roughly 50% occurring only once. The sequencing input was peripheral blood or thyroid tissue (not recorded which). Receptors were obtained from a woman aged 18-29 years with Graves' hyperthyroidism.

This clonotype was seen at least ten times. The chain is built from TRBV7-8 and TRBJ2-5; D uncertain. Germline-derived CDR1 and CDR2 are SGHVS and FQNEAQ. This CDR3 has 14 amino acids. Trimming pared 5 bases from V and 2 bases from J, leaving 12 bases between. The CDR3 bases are TGTGCCAGCAGCCTTAGTCGGCTACAAGAGACCCAGTACTTC. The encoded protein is CASSLSRLQETQYF.

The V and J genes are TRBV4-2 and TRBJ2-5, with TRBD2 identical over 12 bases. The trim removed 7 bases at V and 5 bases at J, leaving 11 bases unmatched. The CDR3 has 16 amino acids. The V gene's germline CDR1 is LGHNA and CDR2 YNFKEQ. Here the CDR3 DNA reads TGTGCCAGCACCTTAGGGCGGCTAGCGGGAGGGGAGACCCAGTACTTC. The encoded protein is CASTLGRLAGGETQYF.

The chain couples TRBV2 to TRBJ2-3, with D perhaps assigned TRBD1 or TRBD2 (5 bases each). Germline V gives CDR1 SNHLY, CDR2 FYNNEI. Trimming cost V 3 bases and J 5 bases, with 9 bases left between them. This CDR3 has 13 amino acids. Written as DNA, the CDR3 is TGTGCCAGCAGTGACCAGGGACGAGATACGCAGTATTTT. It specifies CASSDQGRDTQYF.

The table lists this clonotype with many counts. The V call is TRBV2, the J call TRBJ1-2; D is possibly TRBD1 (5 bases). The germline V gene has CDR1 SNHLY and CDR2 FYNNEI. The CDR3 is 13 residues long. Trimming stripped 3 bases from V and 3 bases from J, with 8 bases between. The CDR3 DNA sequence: TGTGCCAGCAGTGACCAGGGTGACTATGGCTACACCTTC. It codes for CASSDQGDYGYTF.